This T cell receptor (beta chain) was identified in a study of blood T cell repertoires in COVID-19. Study details: Some COVID-19 samples were acute and others convalescent; all came from the United States, Italy and Spain. The analysed material was cDNA or gDNA that came from T cells, B-cell-depleted T cells, or PBMCs.

Original handling: Estimated nucleated cell counts came from reference gene primer amplification. Profiled with immunoSEQ multiplex PCR; TCRdb holds only in-frame clones, not every one. The DNA was the basis for D and trimming; V, J and clone size are from that table. The sample records around 100,000 clones, 70% to 85% being singletons. Germline V lookup: CDR1 LGHNA, CDR2 YNFKEQ. The CDR3 covers 15 residues. Trimming shortened V by 4 bases and J by 4 bases, and 17 bases separated the two germline ends. The sample taken for sequencing was peripheral blood. The sequence came from a woman of 80 years or more with active or convalescent COVID-19. The chain carries TRBV4-2 and TRBJ2-7, with a tentative D call TRBD1 (6 bases). CDR3 nucleotides: TGTGCCAGCAGCCTAACAGGGAAAAACGATTACGAGCAGTACTTC. This encodes CASSLTGKNDYEQYF.